Each of the 2 T cell receptor beta chains below was sequenced from the same sample in a study of graft-versus-host responses after intestinal transplantation. TCRdb keeps only in-frame clones here, not all; method: immunoSEQ multiplex PCR. The sample carries fewer than 15,000 clones, under 45% recorded once. Plating of roughly 200,000 CFSE-labeled responder cells was done together with roughly 200,000 irradiated, violet-dye-labeled stimulator cells. Sequenced here: alloreactive CD8+ T cells from a mixed lymphocyte reaction culture, sampled before intestinal transplant. As to subset: CFSE-low proliferating T cells sorted from roughly six-day pre-transplant mixed lymphocyte reaction (GvH or HvG direction). The receptors come from a human patient who received an intestinal transplant.

The V gene is TRBV7-9, the J gene TRBJ2-5, with TRBD2 matching 7 bases. J lost 5 bases, V lost 5 bases, and 5 bases had no gene match. Per the germline V gene, CDR1 is SEHNR and CDR2 is FQNEAQ (reference sequence). The CDR3 sequence is 13 residues long. The CDR3 nucleotides read TGTGCCAGCAGCCTCGGACTAGAGGAGACCCAGTACTTC. Amino acids: CASSLGLEETQYF.

The table lists this clone with a few counts. The rearrangement links TRBV11-1 to TRBJ1-1; D possibly corresponds to TRBD1 (5 bases). CDR1 is SGHAT, CDR2 FQDESV, per germline (reference sequence). V lost 1 base to trimming and J lost 1 base, with 10 bases between them. This CDR3 comprises 15 residues. CDR3: CASSLGRQGNTEAFF. As DNA, the CDR3 is TGTGCCAGCAGCTTAGGCCGCCAGGGGAACACTGAAGCTTTCTTT. The variable domain in full, with the rest retrieved from reference TRBV11-1 and TRBJ1-1, is EAEVAQSPRYKITEKSQAVAFWCDPISGHATLYWYRQILGQGPELLVQFQDESVVDDSQLPKDRFSAERLKGVDSTLKIQPAELGDSAMYLCASSLGRQGNTEAFFGQGTRLTVV.